Below, 15 T cell receptor beta chains from the same sample are listed, as sequenced in a study of spatial heterogeneity in lung cancer. Time point indicated: sample taken at primary tumor resection. Unsorted whole RNA samples from tumor, nontumor lung or frozen PBMC were sequenced. TCRdb reprocessed the 5' RACE reads with MiXCR, giving one entry per CDR3 protein. The repertoire holds 82,000 or so distinct CDR3 sequences, with approximately 12% as singletons. Sequences were derived from PBMCs, sampled at surgery. Receptors originate from a male donor with early-stage non-small cell lung cancer.

V is TRBV19 and J is TRBJ1-5; the D gene is possibly TRBD1 (6 bases). V was shortened by 4 bases and J by 3 bases, with 16 bases between the two germline ends. This CDR3 is built from 16 residues. Germline V gives CDR1 LNHDA, CDR2 SQIVND (reference sequence). The CDR3 DNA is TGTGCCAGTAGTACCCACAGGGAGAGAGACAATCAGCCCCAGCATTTT. This encodes CASSTHRERDNQPQHF.

This clonotype was observed many times. The rearrangement uses TRBV6-2 or TRBV6-3 and TRBJ2-7; the D call may be TRBD1 or TRBD2 (5 bases each). CDR1 and CDR2 (germline): MNHEY, SVGEGT. The CDR3 has 12 residues. Deletions cut 2 bases from V and 10 bases from J, with 12 bases between. The CDR3 DNA follows: TGTGCCAGCAGTTACGAGGGGCGCATACAGTACTTC. Translated: CASSYEGRIQYF.

This chain connects TRBV2 to TRBJ2-3; D gene uncertain. Between the trimmed V and J ends, which lost 5 bases and 3 bases, there was a span of 6 bases. This CDR3 has 12 residues. Per the germline V gene, CDR1 is SNHLY and CDR2 is FYNNEI. The CDR3 protein is CASSRTTDTQYF. The CDR3 nucleotides are TGTGCCAGCAGTCGAACTACAGATACGCAGTATTTT.

V and J are TRBV7-2 and TRBJ1-5; no definite D call. CDR1 SGHTA and CDR2 FQGNSA come from the germline V gene. The CDR3 length is 14 residues. V was cut by 5 bases and J by 5 bases, with 13 bases left in between. The CDR3 spells CASSHAGFDQPQHF. The CDR3 DNA is TGTGCCAGCAGCCATGCGGGGTTCGATCAGCCCCAGCATTTT.

This clonotype was picked up a small number of times. The chain has TRBV20-1 and TRBJ1-2; D gene ambiguous. The germline gives CDR1 DFQATT, CDR2 SNEGSKA (reference sequence). The length of the CDR3 is 12 residues. V was trimmed by 8 bases and J by 7 bases, leaving 17 bases between them. The CDR3 reads CSTVLGAVGYTF. The CDR3 DNA follows: TGCAGTACGGTATTGGGTGCGGTTGGCTACACCTTC.

This clonotype occurred a few times. The chain is built from TRBV7-3 and TRBJ2-5, with D maybe TRBD1 (5 bases). The CDR3 runs 15 residues. Trimming stripped 4 bases from V and 1 base from J, with 13 bases between. CDR1 is SGHTA, CDR2 FQGTGA, per germline. This chain's CDR3 is CASSSGYRFQETQYF. CDR3 bases: TGTGCCAGCAGCTCTGGGTACAGGTTCCAAGAGACCCAGTACTTC.

This clonotype was counted a few times. V gene TRBV19 combines with J gene TRBJ1-1; the D is unclear. CDR3 length: 13 residues. Germline-derived CDR1 and CDR2 are LNHDA and SQIVND (reference sequence). The V end lost 8 bases, the J end lost 3 bases, and 13 bases lay between the germline ends. The CDR3, as DNA: TGTGCCAGTTCCCTGACGGTGGACACTGAAGCTTTCTTT. It yields the protein CASSLTVDTEAFF.

The CDR3 coding sequence is TGCGCCAGCAGCCCCGGGACTAGCGGGATGGTCGGGGAGCTGTTTTTT. Protein: CASSPGTSGMVGELFF. The rearrangement joins TRBV5-1 to TRBJ2-2, with 13 bases lining up with TRBD2. The CDR3 runs to 16 residues. Germline-derived CDR1 and CDR2 are SGHRS and YFSETQ. V trimming: 4 bases; J trimming: 7 bases; junction bases outside the gene matches: 7.

This clonotype was detected ten times or more. The chain uses TRBV7-9 and TRBJ2-3; D may be TRBD2 (5 bases). The germline V gene has CDR1 SEHNR and CDR2 FQNEAQ (reference sequence). V lost 1 base to trimming and J lost 6 bases, with 8 bases between them. There are 13 residues in the CDR3. CDR3 sequence reads: CASSLGGMDTQYF. The CDR3 bases are TGTGCCAGCAGCTTAGGAGGGATGGATACGCAGTATTTT.

The genes are TRBV7-2 and TRBJ2-1; D tentatively fits TRBD1 or TRBD2 (5 bases each). Per the germline V gene, CDR1 is SGHTA and CDR2 is FQGNSA. This CDR3 comprises 16 residues. The germline V and J ends were trimmed by 5 bases and 6 bases, with 20 bases remaining between them. The CDR3: CASSLNRDPRGNEQFF. DNA of the CDR3: TGTGCCAGCAGCCTAAACCGGGACCCCCGAGGCAATGAGCAGTTCTTC.

This clonotype was counted between two and nine times. The CDR3 DNA follows: TGTGCCACCAGTGATACCGGGGAACTCACAGATACGCAGTATTTT. It codes for CATSDTGELTDTQYF. The V gene is TRBV24-1, the J gene TRBJ2-3, with D perhaps TRBD2 (5 bases). The CDR3 has 15 amino acids. Trimming cost V 3 bases and J 2 bases, with 11 bases left between them. The germline CDR1 and CDR2 sequences are KGHDR and SFDVKD.

This clonotype was counted once. The chain uses TRBV30 and TRBJ2-1; 11 positions match TRBD2. J lost 10 bases, V lost 2 bases, and 4 bases had no gene match. The germline V gene has CDR1 GTSNPN and CDR2 SVGIG (reference sequence). The CDR3 contains 13 residues. The chain's CDR3 is CAWSITSGGEQFF. The CDR3 DNA reads TGTGCCTGGAGTATTACTAGCGGGGGCGAGCAGTTCTTC. The variable domain in full, with the rest retrieved from reference TRBV30 and TRBJ2-1, is SQTIHQWPATLVQPVGSPLSLECTVEGTSNPNLYWYRQAAGRGLQLLFYSVGIGQISSEVPQNLSASRPQDRQFILSSKKLLLSDSGFYLCAWSITSGGEQFFGPGTRLTVL.

This clonotype was picked up many times. The V and J genes are TRBV9 and TRBJ1-6, with D possibly TRBD1 on 5 matching bases. V was pared by 4 bases and J by 10 bases, with 18 bases between. Germline assignment: CDR1 SGDLS and CDR2 YYNGEE. The CDR3 is made up of 15 amino acids. The CDR3 loop reads CASSHDAGQGSPLHF. In DNA form, the CDR3 reads TGTGCCAGCAGCCATGACGCCGGACAAGGGTCACCCCTCCACTTT.

This chain joins TRBV10-3 and TRBJ1-3; D ambiguous. CDR1 ENHRY and CDR2 SYGVKD come from the germline V gene. V was trimmed by 0 bases and J by 6 bases, leaving 12 bases between them. There are 15 residues in the CDR3. The CDR3 spells CAISESKGGENTIYF. As DNA, the CDR3 is TGTGCCATCAGTGAGTCGAAGGGTGGAGAAAACACCATATATTTT.

Only a few counts were recorded for this clonotype. This chain uses TRBV10-2 with TRBJ1-4, with D uncertain. V was trimmed by 3 bases and J by 0 bases, leaving 5 bases between them. In germline, CDR1 is WSHSY, CDR2 SAAADI. The CDR3 spans 14 residues. CDR3 nucleotides: TGCGCCAGCAGTGACAGCGCAACTAATGAAAAACTGTTTTTT. Protein product: CASSDSATNEKLFF.